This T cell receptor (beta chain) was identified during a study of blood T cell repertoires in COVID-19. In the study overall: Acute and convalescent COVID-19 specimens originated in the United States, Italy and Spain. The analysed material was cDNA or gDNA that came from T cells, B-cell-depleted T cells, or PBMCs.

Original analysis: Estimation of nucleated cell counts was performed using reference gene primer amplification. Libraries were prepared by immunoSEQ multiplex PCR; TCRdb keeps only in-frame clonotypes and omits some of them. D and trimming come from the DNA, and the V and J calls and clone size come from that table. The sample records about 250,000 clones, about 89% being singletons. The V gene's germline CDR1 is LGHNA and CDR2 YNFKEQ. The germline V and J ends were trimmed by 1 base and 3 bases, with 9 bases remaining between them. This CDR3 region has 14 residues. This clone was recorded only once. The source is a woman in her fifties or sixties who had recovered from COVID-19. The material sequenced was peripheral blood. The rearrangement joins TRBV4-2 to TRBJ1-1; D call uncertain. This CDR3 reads CASSQGSGYTEAFF. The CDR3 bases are TGTGCCAGCAGCCAAGGTTCGGGTTACACTGAAGCTTTCTTT.